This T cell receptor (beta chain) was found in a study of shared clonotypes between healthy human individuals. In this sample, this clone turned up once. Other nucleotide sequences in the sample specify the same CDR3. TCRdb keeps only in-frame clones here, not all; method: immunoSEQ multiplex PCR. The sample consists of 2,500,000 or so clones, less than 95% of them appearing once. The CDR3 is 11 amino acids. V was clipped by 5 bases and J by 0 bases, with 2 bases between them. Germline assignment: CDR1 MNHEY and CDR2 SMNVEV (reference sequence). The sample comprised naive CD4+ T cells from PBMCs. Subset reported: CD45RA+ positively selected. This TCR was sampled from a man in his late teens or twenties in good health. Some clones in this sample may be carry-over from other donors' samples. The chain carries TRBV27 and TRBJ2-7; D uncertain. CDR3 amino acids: CASSTSYEQYF. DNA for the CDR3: TGTGCCAGCAGTACCTCCTACGAGCAGTACTTC.